Listed below are T cell receptor beta chains from one sample, sequenced in a study of blood T cell repertoires in COVID-19. The protocol was immunoSEQ multiplex PCR, while the TCRdb copy is restricted to in-frame clones and leaves out a portion. The sample lists roughly 93,000 clones, roughly 80% occurring once. The sequenced material came from peripheral blood. The receptors come from a woman of 80 years or more with acute or convalescent COVID-19. The CDR3 runs from the conserved cysteine through the conserved F or W. The D gene is left open where the match is weak. For some rows the clone size is stated as once, few or many, or as a class when expanded; others skip it.

-	TRBV18	-	TRBJ2-7	CASSPKSEQYF	TGTGCCAGCTCACCAAAGAGCGAGCAGTACTTC
TRBD2	TRBV5-1	-	TRBJ2-3	CASSPFLAGGSTDTQYF	TGCGCCAGCAGCCCATTTCTAGCGGGGGGGAGCACAGATACGCAGTATTTT
TRBD1	TRBV11-2	-	TRBJ1-2	CASSSWTGNNYGYTF	TGTGCCAGCAGCTCATGGACAGGGAATAACTATGGCTACACCTTC
-	TRBV19	-	TRBJ1-4	CASRGRSNEKLFF	TGTGCCAGTCGAGGGAGGTCTAATGAAAAACTGTTTTTT
TRBD1	TRBV3-1/TRBV3-2	-	TRBJ1-6	CASSQAGGSGSPLHF	TGTGCCAGCAGCCAAGCAGGGGGGTCAGGATCACCCCTCCACTTT
TRBD1	TRBV4-1	-	TRBJ1-2	CASSPGTEAPYGYTF	TGCGCCAGCAGCCCCGGGACAGAGGCCCCCTATGGCTACACCTTC
TRBD2	TRBV27	-	TRBJ2-5	CASLTPTGGLRDGETQYF	TGTGCCAGCCTTACACCGACCGGGGGACTAAGGGATGGGGAGACCCAGTACTTC
TRBD1	TRBV29-1	-	TRBJ1-1	CSVRQGGMNTEAFF	TGCAGCGTTCGACAGGGGGGGATGAACACTGAAGCTTTCTTT
TRBD1	TRBV28	few	TRBJ1-1	CASSPETGGYGTEAFF	TGTGCCAGCAGTCCCGAGACAGGGGGCTATGGCACTGAAGCTTTCTTT
-	TRBV30	few	TRBJ2-1	CAWKAAYNEQFF	TGTGCCTGGAAGGCAGCGTACAATGAGCAGTTCTTC
-	TRBV19	-	TRBJ2-2	CASSGGAGANTGELFF	TGTGCCAGTAGTGGTGGCGCAGGCGCGAACACCGGGGAGCTGTTTTTT
-	TRBV5-4	few	TRBJ1-2	CASSLETVLPYGYTF	TGTGCCAGCAGCTTGGAGACAGTGTTGCCCTATGGCTACACCTTC
TRBD1	TRBV7-2	once	TRBJ1-5	CASSPRQGGSNQPQHF	TGTGCCAGCAGCCCCCGACAGGGGGGGAGCAATCAGCCCCAGCATTTT
-	TRBV6-5	-	TRBJ1-4	CASSLSQGREKLFF	TGTGCCAGCAGCCTATCACAGGGACGGGAAAAACTGTTTTTT
TRBD2	TRBV5-4	-	TRBJ2-1	CASSSMGGASGEQFF	TGTGCCAGCAGCTCCATGGGGGGGGCTAGCGGGGAGCAGTTCTTC
TRBD1	TRBV10-3	few	TRBJ1-5	CAISDPGQANNQPQHF	TGTGCCATCAGTGACCCCGGACAGGCGAACAATCAGCCCCAGCATTTT
-	TRBV7-2	once	TRBJ2-3	CASSLDLTSTDTQYF	TGTGCCAGCAGCTTAGACCTCACTAGCACAGATACGCAGTATTTT
TRBD1	TRBV27	-	TRBJ1-6	CASSPPGGSYNSPLHF	TGTGCCAGCAGCCCCCCAGGGGGATCCTATAATTCACCCCTCCACTTT
-	TRBV7-3	once	TRBJ2-2	CASSLERSTQTGELFF	TGTGCCAGCAGCTTAGAACGTTCGACACAGACCGGGGAGCTGTTTTTT
TRBD1	TRBV27	few	TRBJ1-2	CASSSGTGFGYTF	TGTGCCAGCAGTTCCGGGACAGGGTTCGGCTACACCTTC
-	TRBV7-9	once	TRBJ2-7	CASSKSGYEQYF	TGTGCCAGCAGCAAGAGCGGCTACGAGCAGTACTTC
TRBD2	TRBV5-4	-	TRBJ2-3	CASSSGTSGGAITDTQYF	TGTGCCAGCAGCTCCGGGACTAGCGGGGGGGCTATCACAGATACGCAGTATTTT
TRBD2	TRBV9	-	TRBJ2-2	CASRNSGGNTGELFF	TGTGCCAGCAGGAACAGCGGGGGGAACACCGGGGAGCTGTTTTTT
-	TRBV27	-	TRBJ2-3	CASSLGRDTDTQYF	TGTGCCAGCAGTTTAGGGCGGGATACAGATACGCAGTATTTT